Listed here are 30 T cell receptor beta chains from one sample, sequenced in a study of T cell responses to AZD1222 COVID-19 vaccine. Using immunoSEQ multiplex PCR, the repertoire was profiled, and TCRdb retains in-frame clones only, with some absent. The table includes 100,000 to 120,000 clones, 92% detected once. The sequences come from peripheral blood, collected 28 days after the second AZD1222 dose. The receptors were gathered from an adult who received the AZD1222 COVID-19 vaccine.

The V and J genes are TRBV7-2 and TRBJ2-1, with TRBD1 as a possible D gene (6 bases). CDR1 and CDR2 from the germline V gene are SGHTA and FQGNSA. The CDR3 is 14 residues long. Trimming took off 7 bases at V and 4 bases at J, with 14 bases between the two ends. The CDR3 bases are TGTGCCAGCACCCTGGGGGCTTCTTACAATGAGCAGTTCTTC. Translating it yields CASTLGASYNEQFF.

This rearrangement joins TRBV24-1 to TRBJ1-4; D not resolved. Trimming pared 3 bases from V and 5 bases from J, leaving 18 bases between. The V gene's germline CDR1 is KGHDR and CDR2 SFDVKD. CDR3 length equals 17 residues. CDR3: CATSDPRPSRKNEKLFF. CDR3 DNA sequence: TGTGCCACCAGTGATCCGCGACCCTCGCGAAAGAATGAAAAACTGTTTTTT.

This clone was picked up one time. The rearrangement uses TRBV2 and TRBJ2-3; 9 bases match TRBD2. This CDR3 comprises 16 residues. Germline V gene data show CDR1 as SNHLY and CDR2 as FYNNEI. V shed 5 bases, J shed 2 bases, and the junction held 8 bases outside the gene matches. The CDR3 loop reads CASSFDLAGDTDTQYF. The CDR3 coding sequence is TGTGCCAGCAGTTTTGACTTAGCGGGGGACACAGATACGCAGTATTTT.

V and J are TRBV19 and TRBJ1-5; 7 nucleotides line up with TRBD1. The CDR3 extends over 15 amino acids. Germline lookup yields CDR1 LNHDA and CDR2 SQIVND (reference sequence). With V trimmed by 2 bases and J by 4 bases, 5 bases remained unmatched. CDR3 protein: CASSIRGGWNQPQHF. As DNA, the CDR3 is TGTGCCAGTAGTATACGAGGGGGCTGGAATCAGCCCCAGCATTTT.

Comment on this clone: Other nucleotide sequences from this sample produce the same CDR3. The gene calls are TRBV18 and TRBJ1-2; 7 bases agree with TRBD1. V dropped 3 bases and J dropped 0; count of bases not matched to a gene: 1. This CDR3 comprises 14 residues. Germline-derived CDR1 and CDR2 are KGHSH and LQKENI. The CDR3 DNA reads TGTGCCAGCTCACCCGACAGGGCTAACTATGGCTACACCTTC. Translated: CASSPDRANYGYTF.

The V gene is TRBV5-4, the J gene TRBJ2-7; D might be TRBD2 (5 bases). This CDR3 is built from 14 residues. The germline V and J ends were trimmed by 4 bases and 9 bases, with 20 bases remaining between them. Per germline, CDR1 SGHNT and CDR2 YYREEE (reference sequence). CDR3 coding DNA: TGTGCCAGCAGCCTTGTATCGGGGTTTTCTGGGCAGTACTTC. Translated: CASSLVSGFSGQYF.

The J gene is TRBJ2-5, the V gene TRBV20-1; D remains unclear. Germline V gene data show CDR1 as DFQATT and CDR2 as SNEGSKA (reference sequence). V was pared by 5 bases and J by 5 bases, with 9 bases between. This CDR3 comprises 11 residues. The CDR3 sequence is CSAGYGETQYF. CDR3 DNA: TGCAGTGCTGGCTATGGGGAGACCCAGTACTTC.

The rearrangement joins TRBV29-1 to TRBJ2-3; 7 nucleotides agree with TRBD1. V lost 8 bases to trimming and J lost 9 bases; unmatched junction nucleotides: 14. This CDR3 is 13 amino acids long. In germline, CDR1 is SQVTM, CDR2 ANQGSEA. The CDR3 DNA reads as TGCAGCTCCAGGGGGACCACCGAGGACACGCAGTATTTT. Residues: CSSRGTTEDTQYF.

V gene TRBV7-3 combines with J gene TRBJ2-2; 8 bases agree with TRBD1. This CDR3 spans 15 amino acids. V lost 5 bases and J lost 4; bases outside the gene matches: 6. Germline V gives CDR1 SGHTA, CDR2 FQGTGA. CDR3 nucleotide sequence: TGTGCCAGCAGCCGACAGGGGTCCCCCACCGGGGAGCTGTTTTTT. Protein product: CASSRQGSPTGELFF.

This chain links TRBV4-1 with TRBJ2-7, with 12 bases lining up with TRBD1. The CDR3 loop spans 16 amino acids. Trimming cost V 0 bases and J 6 bases; bases outside gene matches: 6. Germline-derived CDR1 and CDR2 are MGHRA and YSYEKL. CDR3 DNA: TGCGCCAGCAGCCAAGATACCGGGACAGGGGGCGCCGAGCAGTACTTC. Encoded protein: CASSQDTGTGGAEQYF.

This clone was counted a few times. This chain uses TRBV19 with TRBJ2-2; no definite D call. CDR1 is LNHDA, CDR2 SQIVND, per germline (reference sequence). This CDR3 contains 14 residues. V lost 7 bases, J lost 0 bases, and 9 bases lay in between. The CDR3 spells CASIPPANTGELFF. In DNA, the CDR3 is TGTGCCAGTATTCCCCCCGCGAACACCGGGGAGCTGTTTTTT.

The CDR3 nucleotides are TGTGCCAGCAATGTGGACGTTGCAGATACGCAGTATTTT. Its protein product is CASNVDVADTQYF. The chain has TRBV6-5 and TRBJ2-3; no clear D gene. V lost 7 bases, J lost 4 bases, and 12 bases lay in between. Per the germline V gene, CDR1 is MNHEY and CDR2 is SVGAGI. This CDR3 has 13 amino acids.

The CDR3 loop is CASSSQGSDTQYF. CDR3 sequence (DNA): TGTGCCAGCAGCTCTCAGGGATCCGATACGCAGTATTTT. V is TRBV5-4 and J is TRBJ2-3; possible D gene TRBD1, 5 bases. The V and J ends lost 3 bases and 6 bases respectively, with 11 bases between them. Germline V gene lookup returns CDR1 SGHNT and CDR2 YYREEE (reference sequence). The CDR3 is made up of 13 amino acids.

The chain is built from TRBV6-4 and TRBJ2-3; no clear D. Trimming stripped 3 bases from V and 0 bases from J, with 10 bases between. Germline-derived CDR1 and CDR2 are MRHNA and SNTAGT. The CDR3 is 15 amino acids. In DNA, the CDR3 is TGTGCCAGCAGTGATCTCGGGTACAGCACAGATACGCAGTATTTT. This codes for CASSDLGYSTDTQYF.

The chain links TRBV11-2 to TRBJ2-7; 8 nucleotides agree with TRBD1. The CDR3 length is 14 residues. The germline gives CDR1 SGHAT, CDR2 FQNNGV. The V segment lost 3 bases and the J segment 6 bases; nucleotides outside the gene matches: 7. CDR3 nucleotides: TGTGCCAGCAGCTTCAGGGGGCGCTGGATCGAGCAGTACTTC. The encoded protein is CASSFRGRWIEQYF.

Details on this clone: The junction does not match germline at one end; this may be a read error. The rearrangement joins TRBV7-7 to TRBJ2-1; maybe TRBD2 (6 bases). There are 13 residues in the CDR3. Germline V lookup: CDR1 SSHAT, CDR2 FNYEAQ (reference sequence). CDR3: CASSAYPSVEQFF. CDR3 DNA: TGTGCTAGCAGCGCCTACCCTAGCGTTGAGCAGTTCTTC. The whole variable domain, remainder taken from reference TRBV7-7 and TRBJ2-1, is GAGVSQSPRYKVTKRGQDVTLRCDPISSHATLYWYQQALGQGPEFLTYFNYEAQPDKSGLPSDRFSAERPEGSISTLTIQRTEQRDSAMYRCASSAYPSVEQFFGPGTRLTVL.

The genes are TRBV12-3 or TRBV12-4 and TRBJ1-5; the match to TRBD1 covers 7 bases. Trimming took 8 bases from V and 4 from J; bases not matched to a gene: 5. The CDR3 extends over 13 amino acids. The CDR3 nucleotides read TGTGCCAGCCGAGGACAGGTTAATCAGCCCCAGCATTTT. Translation gives CASRGQVNQPQHF.

This clone came up once. The genes are TRBV2 and TRBJ1-4; possible D gene TRBD1, 6 bases. The CDR3 covers 17 residues. Germline V gives CDR1 SNHLY, CDR2 FYNNEI. The germline V and J ends were trimmed by 6 bases and 0 bases, with 17 bases remaining between them. CDR3 amino acids: CASRTLDSFATNEKLFF. The CDR3 nucleotides read TGTGCCAGCAGGACACTGGACAGCTTTGCAACTAATGAAAAACTGTTTTTT.

The rearrangement joins TRBV10-3 to TRBJ2-3, with D perhaps TRBD1 or TRBD2 (5 bases each). Deletions cut 9 bases from V and 0 bases from J, with 13 bases between. The CDR3 contains 14 residues. CDR1 and CDR2 (germline): ENHRY, SYGVKD. The CDR3 reads CAIGTAQSTDTQYF. In DNA form, the CDR3 reads TGTGCCATAGGGACGGCCCAGAGCACAGATACGCAGTATTTT.

The chain carries TRBV2 and TRBJ2-7, with a possible D match to TRBD1 (6 bases). Germline V gives CDR1 SNHLY, CDR2 FYNNEI. V shed 10 bases and J shed 0 bases, with 16 bases lying between them. The CDR3 length is 14 residues. The CDR3 region is CATRDIRASYEQYF. The CDR3 bases are TGTGCCACCCGGGACATCCGAGCCTCCTACGAGCAGTACTTC.

The gene calls are TRBV7-9 and TRBJ2-7, with D uncertain. V lost 5 bases, J lost 3 bases, and 11 bases lay in between. The CDR3 consists of 13 residues. From germline, CDR1 is SEHNR and CDR2 FQNEAQ (reference sequence). In DNA, the CDR3 is TGTGCCAGCAGCCCTCCGGAAAGCTACGAGCAGTACTTC. Encoded protein: CASSPPESYEQYF.

The rearrangement joins TRBV5-1 to TRBJ1-3; D perhaps matches TRBD1 (6 bases). This CDR3 has 15 amino acids. The V gene's germline CDR1 is SGHRS and CDR2 YFSETQ. Trimming removed 4 bases at V and 4 bases at J, with 15 bases between. The CDR3 DNA sequence: TGCGCCAGCAGCGAGCGGACAGATGTAGGAAACACCATATATTTT. Its protein product is CASSERTDVGNTIYF.

The sample holds one count of this clone. The J gene is TRBJ2-7, the V gene TRBV5-1; D not certain. In germline, CDR1 is SGHRS, CDR2 YFSETQ. The length of the CDR3 is 13 residues. The ends were cut back, 3 bases at V and 6 bases at J, with 13 bases in the middle. The CDR3 sequence: CASSSGTVGEQYF. The CDR3 nucleotides are TGCGCCAGCAGCTCTGGAACGGTGGGCGAGCAGTACTTC.

This sequence joins TRBV5-6 and TRBJ1-3; D is ambiguous. The V end was cut by 2 bases, the J end by 0 bases, with 9 bases between. Germline lookup yields CDR1 SGHDT and CDR2 YYEEEE. The CDR3 is made up of 15 amino acids. For the CDR3, the DNA is TGTGCCAGCAGCTTCTTCCAAATCTCTGGAAACACCATATATTTT. Its protein is CASSFFQISGNTIYF.

The rearrangement uses TRBV23-1 and TRBJ2-5; TRBD1 might be the D (6 bases). TRBV23-1 is an ORF, with its function uncertain. This CDR3 contains 15 residues. Trimming took 4 bases from V and 2 from J, leaving 14 bases between them. The CDR3 spells CASSPPGHDQETQYF. The CDR3 nucleotides read TGCGCCAGCAGTCCTCCGGGACATGATCAAGAGACCCAGTACTTC.

This chain links TRBV5-6 with TRBJ1-2; tentative D call: TRBD1 (5 bases). Trimming removed 4 bases at V and 0 bases at J, with 19 bases between. The CDR3 is 17 amino acids. Germline values: CDR1 SGHDT, CDR2 YYEEEE. CDR3 DNA: TGTGCCAGCAGCCCACAGACCGGGACCGTATCTAACTATGGCTACACCTTC. This translates into CASSPQTGTVSNYGYTF.

The chain employs TRBV6-2 or TRBV6-3 and TRBJ1-5; 7 bases fit TRBD1. Germline V CDR1 and CDR2: MNHEY, SVGEGT. V was clipped by 0 bases and J by 4 bases; unmatched bases: 6. The CDR3 length is 16 residues. The CDR3, as DNA: TGTGCCAGCAGTTACTCGTTCAGGGGGACAAATCAGCCCCAGCATTTT. Protein sequence: CASSYSFRGTNQPQHF.

The V call is TRBV11-3, the J call TRBJ2-7; 7 nucleotides match TRBD1. The CDR3 length is 16 residues. V lost 4 bases, J lost 4 bases, and 13 bases stayed unmatched. Germline assignment: CDR1 SGHNT and CDR2 YENEEA. CDR3 sequence: CASSSYGTDGSYEQYF. In DNA, the CDR3 is TGTGCCAGCAGCTCTTACGGGACAGATGGATCGTACGAGCAGTACTTC.

This chain links TRBV25-1 with TRBJ2-6, with 13 nucleotides matching TRBD2. Germline trimming cut 6 bases from V and 0 bases from J; bases unmatched to any gene: 5. This CDR3 spans 18 amino acids. CDR1 MGHDK and CDR2 SYGVNS come from the germline V gene. CDR3 DNA: TGTGCCAGCAGATGCTGGACTAGCGGGAGCTCTGGGGCCAACGTCCTGACTTTC. It yields the protein CASRCWTSGSSGANVLTF.

V usage is TRBV3-1 (or the pseudogene TRBV3-2) and J usage is TRBJ1-2; 9 nucleotides align to TRBD1. V lost 1 base and J lost 7; bases outside the gene matches: 10. Germline-derived CDR1 and CDR2 are LGHDT and YNNKEL (reference sequence). The length of the CDR3 is 16 residues. The CDR3 spells CASSQGAGTGSFGYTF. In nucleotides, the CDR3 is TGTGCCAGCAGCCAAGGAGCCGGGACAGGGAGTTTTGGCTACACCTTC.